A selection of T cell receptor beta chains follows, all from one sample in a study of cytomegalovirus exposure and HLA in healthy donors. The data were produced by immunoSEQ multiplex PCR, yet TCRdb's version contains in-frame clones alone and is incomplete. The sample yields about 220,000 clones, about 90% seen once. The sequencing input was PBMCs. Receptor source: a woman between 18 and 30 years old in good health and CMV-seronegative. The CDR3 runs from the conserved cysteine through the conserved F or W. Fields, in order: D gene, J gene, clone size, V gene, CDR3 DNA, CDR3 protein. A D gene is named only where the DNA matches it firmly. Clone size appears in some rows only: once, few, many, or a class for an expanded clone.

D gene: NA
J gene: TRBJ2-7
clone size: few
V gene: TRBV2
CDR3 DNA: TGTGCCAGCATGGAGGGGATCTCCTACGAGCAGTACTTC
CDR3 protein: CASMEGISYEQYF

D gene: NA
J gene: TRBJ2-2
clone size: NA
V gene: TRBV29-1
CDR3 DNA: TGCAGCGTCCTGGGAGAAGGGATCAGTAACACCGGGGAGCTGTTTTTT
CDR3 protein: CSVLGEGISNTGELFF

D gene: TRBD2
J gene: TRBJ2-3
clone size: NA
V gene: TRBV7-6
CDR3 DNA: TGTGCCAGCAGCTTCCCCTTGACGCGCGGGAGAGGTGGAACAGATACGCAGTATTTT
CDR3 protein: CASSFPLTRGRGGTDTQYF

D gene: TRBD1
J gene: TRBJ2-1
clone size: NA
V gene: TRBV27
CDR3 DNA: TGTGCCAGCAGACTGACAGGGGGGGAATACAATGAGCAGTTCTTC
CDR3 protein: CASRLTGGEYNEQFF

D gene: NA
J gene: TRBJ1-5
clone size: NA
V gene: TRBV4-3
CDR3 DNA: TGCGCCAGCAGCCAAGAGTATAGCAATCAGCCCCAGCATTTT
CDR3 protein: CASSQEYSNQPQHF

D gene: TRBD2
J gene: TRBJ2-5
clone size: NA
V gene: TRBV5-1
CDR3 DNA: TGCGCCAGCAGCCGGAGCGGGAGGGCGGAGACCCAGTACTTC
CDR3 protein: CASSRSGRAETQYF

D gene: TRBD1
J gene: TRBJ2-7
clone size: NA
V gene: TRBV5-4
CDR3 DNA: TGTGCCAGCAGCTTAGGGACAGGGAAGGACGAGCAGTACTTC
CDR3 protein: CASSLGTGKDEQYF

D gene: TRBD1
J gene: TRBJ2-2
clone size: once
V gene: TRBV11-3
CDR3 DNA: TGTGCCAGCAGCTTAGGCAGGGACAGGGCCACCGGGGAGCTGTTTTTT
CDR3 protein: CASSLGRDRATGELFF

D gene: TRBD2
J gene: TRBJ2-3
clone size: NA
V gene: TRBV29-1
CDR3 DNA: TGCAGCGTTGAAATAGCGGGAGGCTTCTTTAGCACAGATACGCAGTATTTT
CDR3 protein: CSVEIAGGFFSTDTQYF

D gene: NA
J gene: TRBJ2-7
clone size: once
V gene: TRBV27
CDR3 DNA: TGTGCCAGCAGTTTCCCGGGGTACGAGCAGTACTTC
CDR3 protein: CASSFPGYEQYF

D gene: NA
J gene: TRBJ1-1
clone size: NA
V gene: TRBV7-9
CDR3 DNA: TGTGCCAGCAGCTCCTGGACAGCCAGTTCTACTGAAGCTTTCTTT
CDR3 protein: CASSSWTASSTEAFF

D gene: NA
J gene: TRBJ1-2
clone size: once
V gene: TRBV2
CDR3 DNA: TGTGCCAGCAGTGAAAGCCCTCAAACAGATGGCTACACCTTC
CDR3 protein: CASSESPQTDGYTF

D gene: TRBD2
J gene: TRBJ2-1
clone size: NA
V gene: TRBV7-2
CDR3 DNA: TGTGCCAGCAGCTGGGGGGGAGCGTCTACCTACAATGAGCAGTTCTTC
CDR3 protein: CASSWGGASTYNEQFF

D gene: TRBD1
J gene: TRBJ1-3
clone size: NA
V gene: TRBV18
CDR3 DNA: TGTGCCAGCTCACCATCGAACAGGGGCACCATATATTTT
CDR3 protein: CASSPSNRGTIYF

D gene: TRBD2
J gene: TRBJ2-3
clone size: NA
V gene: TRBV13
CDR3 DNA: TGTGCCAGCAGCACCCGGACTAGCGGGACTGATACGCAGTATTTT
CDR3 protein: CASSTRTSGTDTQYF

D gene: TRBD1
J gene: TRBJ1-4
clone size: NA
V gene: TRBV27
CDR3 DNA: TGTGCCAGCAGTAGGACAGGGAAGAATGAAAAACTGTTTTTT
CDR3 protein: CASSRTGKNEKLFF

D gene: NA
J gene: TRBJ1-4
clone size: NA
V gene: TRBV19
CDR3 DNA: TGTGCCAGTAGTATTTCTCGGACTAATGAAAAACTGTTTTTT
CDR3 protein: CASSISRTNEKLFF

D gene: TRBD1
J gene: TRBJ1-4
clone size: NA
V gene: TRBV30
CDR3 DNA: TGTGCCTGGAGTTCTCCGACAGGGATGGGGGAAAAACTGTTTTTT
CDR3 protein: CAWSSPTGMGEKLFF

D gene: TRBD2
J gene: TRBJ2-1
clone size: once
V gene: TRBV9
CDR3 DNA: TGTGCCAGCACCCCAAGTGGTAGCGGGGCGAACTACAATGAGCAGTTCTTC
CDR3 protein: CASTPSGSGANYNEQFF

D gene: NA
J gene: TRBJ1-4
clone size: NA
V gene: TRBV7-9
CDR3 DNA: TGTGCCAGCAGCATCGGTGTTGGGGCGGGAGAAAAACTGTTTTTT
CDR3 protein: CASSIGVGAGEKLFF

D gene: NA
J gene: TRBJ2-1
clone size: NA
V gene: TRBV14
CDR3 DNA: TGTGCCAGCAGCCAGCGGACAGACTGGTTACAGCAGTTCTTC
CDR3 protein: CASSQRTDWLQQFF

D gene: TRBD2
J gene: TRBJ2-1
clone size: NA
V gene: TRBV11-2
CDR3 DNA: TGTGCCAGCAGCTTAGGACTAGCGGGACCTAAGGCCAATGAGCAGTTCTTC
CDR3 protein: CASSLGLAGPKANEQFF

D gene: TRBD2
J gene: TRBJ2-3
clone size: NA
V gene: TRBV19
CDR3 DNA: TGTGCCAGTAGTATAGCTAGCGGAGCTAGCACAGATACGCAGTATTTT
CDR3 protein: CASSIASGASTDTQYF

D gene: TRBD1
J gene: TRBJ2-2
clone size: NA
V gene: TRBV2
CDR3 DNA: TGTGCCAGCAGTACAGGGGGCAGGACCGGGGAGCTGTTTTTT
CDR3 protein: CASSTGGRTGELFF

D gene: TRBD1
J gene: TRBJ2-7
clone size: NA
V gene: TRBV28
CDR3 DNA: TGTGCCAGCAGTCCGGACAGGGCCAGAAAGCAGTACTTC
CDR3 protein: CASSPDRARKQYF

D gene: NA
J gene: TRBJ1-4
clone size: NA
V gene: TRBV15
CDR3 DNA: TGTGCCACCAGCAGAGAGCGGTCAGCAATCGAAAAACTGTTTTTT
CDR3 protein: CATSRERSAIEKLFF

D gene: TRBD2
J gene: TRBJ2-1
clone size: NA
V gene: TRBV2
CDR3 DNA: TGTGCCAGCAGTGGTGAATCGCTTACAGCGGGAGGCAACAATGAGCAGTTCTTC
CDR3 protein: CASSGESLTAGGNNEQFF

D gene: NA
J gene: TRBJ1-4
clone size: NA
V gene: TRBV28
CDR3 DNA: TGTGCCAGCAGGATAACGACAGTCGGTAATGAAAAACTGTTTTTT
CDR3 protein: CASRITTVGNEKLFF

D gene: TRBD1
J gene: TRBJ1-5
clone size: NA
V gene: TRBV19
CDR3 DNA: TGTGCCAGTAGTCGGACAGGGGCGGCTTATAGCAATCAGCCCCAGCATTTT
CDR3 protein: CASSRTGAAYSNQPQHF

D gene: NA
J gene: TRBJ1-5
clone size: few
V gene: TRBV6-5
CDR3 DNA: TGTGCCAGCAGTTACTCTGAGAGCCAGCCCCAGCATTTT
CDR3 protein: CASSYSESQPQHF

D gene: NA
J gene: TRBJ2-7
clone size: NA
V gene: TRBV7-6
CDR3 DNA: TGTGCCAGCTCCCCCCAGGGAAACTACGAGCAGTACTTC
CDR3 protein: CASSPQGNYEQYF

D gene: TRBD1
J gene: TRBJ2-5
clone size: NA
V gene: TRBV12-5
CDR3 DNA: TGTGCTAGTGGTCCCGGACAGGGGGCAGAGACCCAGTACTTC
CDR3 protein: CASGPGQGAETQYF

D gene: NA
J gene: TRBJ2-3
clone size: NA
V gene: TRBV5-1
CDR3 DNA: TGCGCCAGCAGCTTGGGACCCGACAACGCAGATACGCAGTATTTT
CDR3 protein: CASSLGPDNADTQYF

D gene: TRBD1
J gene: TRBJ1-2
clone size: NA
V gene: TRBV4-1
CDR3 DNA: TGCGCCAGCAGCCAAGGACAGGGGGCGCCAGGCTATGGCTACACCTTC
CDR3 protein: CASSQGQGAPGYGYTF

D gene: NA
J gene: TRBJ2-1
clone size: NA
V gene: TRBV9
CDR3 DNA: TGTGCCAGCAGCGTAGACTCGTACCTCTACAATGAGCAGTTCTTC
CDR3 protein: CASSVDSYLYNEQFF

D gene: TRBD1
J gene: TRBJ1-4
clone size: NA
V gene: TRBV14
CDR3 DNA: TGTGCCAGCAGCCAGTTGATCGGACAGGACATTTTAAAGGAAAAACTGTTTTTT
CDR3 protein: CASSQLIGQDILKEKLFF

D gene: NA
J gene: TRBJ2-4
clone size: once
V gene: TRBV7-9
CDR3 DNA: TGTGCCAGCAGCTTAGCTGGCGGAGACATTCAGTACTTC
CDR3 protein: CASSLAGGDIQYF

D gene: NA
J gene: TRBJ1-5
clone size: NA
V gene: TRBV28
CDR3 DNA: TGTGCCAGCAGCCTGGGGCACAGATTCTCAAATCAGCCCCAGCATTTT
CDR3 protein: CASSLGHRFSNQPQHF

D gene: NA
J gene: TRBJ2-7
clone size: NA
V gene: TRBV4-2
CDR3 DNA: TGTGCCAGCAGCCAAGATCGACTCGCCTACGAGCAGTACTTC
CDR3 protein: CASSQDRLAYEQYF

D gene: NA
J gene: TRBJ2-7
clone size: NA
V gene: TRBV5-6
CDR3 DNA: TGTGCCAGCAGCTTGCAACAGAGATACGAGCAGTACTTC
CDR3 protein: CASSLQQRYEQYF

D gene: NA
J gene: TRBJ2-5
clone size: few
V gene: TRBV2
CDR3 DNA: TGTGCCAGCACAGCCGGGACACCGCCTGAGACCCAGTACTTC
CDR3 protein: CASTAGTPPETQYF